Below, 15 T cell receptor beta chains from the same sample are listed, as sequenced in a study of beta chain features in type 1 diabetes. cDNA synthesis used the whole RNA isolate, giving expressed TCRB sequences. Method: immunoSEQ multiplex PCR; TCRdb's copy keeps in-frame clones and lacks some. The table records more than 300,000 clones, 6.5% to 10% of them present only once. The sequenced material came from central memory CD4+ T cells from blood. The receptors shown here come from a woman between 18 and 30 years old in good health.

J is TRBJ1-5 and V is TRBV10-2; D is undetermined. The CDR3 has 13 amino acids. CDR1 and CDR2 (germline): WSHSY, SAAADI. V was pared by 6 bases and J by 7 bases, with 13 bases between. CDR3 DNA: TGCGCCAGCAGGTTTGGGGTAGGGCAGCCCCAGCATTTT. It encodes CASRFGVGQPQHF.

The chain links TRBV6-5 to TRBJ2-1; TRBD1 matches 9 bases. The CDR3 totals 16 residues. Germline-derived CDR1 and CDR2 are MNHEY and SVGAGI. V lost 0 bases, J lost 8 bases, and 8 bases stayed unmatched. The CDR3 nucleotides read TGTGCCAGCAGTTACTCGATCGGGACAGGGAGTTATGAGCAGTTCTTC. Translation: CASSYSIGTGSYEQFF.

This clone was picked up many times. The J gene is TRBJ2-2, the V gene TRBV10-3, with D tentatively TRBD2 (6 bases). Trimming took off 10 bases at V and 4 bases at J, with 13 bases between the two ends. Germline loops: CDR1 ENHRY, CDR2 SYGVKD. The CDR3 covers 13 residues. The chain's CDR3 is CANRERITGELFF. The CDR3 nucleotides are TGTGCCAACCGGGAGAGAATCACCGGGGAGCTGTTTTTT.

The chain recombines TRBV27 with TRBJ2-3; 13 bases are a match to TRBD2. The CDR3 sequence is 20 residues long. The V segment lost 5 bases and the J segment 4 bases; nucleotides outside the gene matches: 18. Germline V gene data show CDR1 as MNHEY and CDR2 as SMNVEV (reference sequence). CDR3 protein: CASSPKRTSGSRFISDTQYF. CDR3 DNA: TGTGCCAGCAGTCCGAAGAGGACTAGCGGGAGCAGGTTTATTTCAGATACGCAGTATTTT.

The chain carries TRBV6-6 and TRBJ2-5, with TRBD1 as a possible D gene (5 bases). Trimming pared 6 bases from V and 0 bases from J, leaving 14 bases between. CDR1 is MNHNY, CDR2 SVGAGI, per germline (reference sequence). The CDR3 contains 15 residues. This CDR3 is CASRSGRKDQETQYF. The CDR3 DNA is TGTGCCAGCAGATCAGGGCGTAAAGACCAAGAGACCCAGTACTTC.

A word on this clone: An end of the junction does not agree with germline; a read error may underlie this. The chain carries TRBV6-1 and TRBJ1-3; no clear D. The length of the CDR3 is 14 residues. Per the germline V gene, CDR1 is MNHNS and CDR2 is SASEGT. The CDR3 DNA reads TGTGCCAGCACTGAACGTCCTTCCGGAAACACCATATATTTT. It encodes CASTERPSGNTIYF.

The chain carries TRBV5-1 and TRBJ2-5; possibly TRBD1 for D (5 bases). This CDR3 contains 13 residues. V was pared by 0 bases and J by 5 bases, with 8 bases between. Germline CDR1 is SGHRS and CDR2 is YFSETQ. In DNA form, the CDR3 reads TGCGCCAGCAGCTTGGAGGGGCGGGAGACCCAGTACTTC. Translating gives CASSLEGRETQYF.

There are many counts of this clone. The chain couples TRBV19 to TRBJ2-1; D might be TRBD1 or TRBD2, each matching 5 bases. The germline V gene encodes CDR1 LNHDA and CDR2 SQIVND (reference sequence). This CDR3 is 15 amino acids long. V shed 10 bases and J shed 4 bases, with 20 bases lying between them. The CDR3 nucleotides read TGTGCCAACCGATCGGGGCTAGAGGGTTACAATGAGCAGTTCTTC. This translates into CANRSGLEGYNEQFF. The full variable domain, its missing parts supplied by reference TRBV19 and TRBJ2-1, is DGGITQSPKYLFRKEGQNVTLSCEQNLNHDAMYWYRQDPGQGLRLIYYSQIVNDFQKGDIAEGYSVSREKKESFPLTVTSAQKNPTAFYLCANRSGLEGYNEQFFGPGTRLTVL.

This chain joins TRBV9 and TRBJ2-7; D may correspond to TRBD1 or TRBD2 (5 bases each). V dropped 0 bases and J dropped 1 base, with 8 bases sitting between them. Per germline, CDR1 SGDLS and CDR2 YYNGEE. The CDR3 totals 14 residues. The chain's CDR3 is CASSVAGTSYEQYF. The CDR3 region has the DNA TGTGCCAGCAGCGTAGCCGGGACGTCCTACGAGCAGTACTTC.

V usage is TRBV7-2 and J usage is TRBJ1-1; D not certain. The germline CDR1 and CDR2 sequences are SGHTA and FQGNSA. V lost 0 bases to trimming and J lost 5 bases, with 10 bases between them. This CDR3 has 14 amino acids. The CDR3 coding sequence is TGTGCCAGCAGCTTAGCTCTAGGGTGGACTGAAGCTTTCTTT. Translating gives CASSLALGWTEAFF.

The table lists this clone with a few counts. The J gene is TRBJ1-5, the V gene TRBV6-1; D remains unclear. Germline values: CDR1 MNHNS, CDR2 SASEGT. Deletions cut 2 bases from V and 2 bases from J, with 7 bases between. The CDR3 spans 14 residues. The CDR3: CASSESYGNQPQHF. Written as DNA, the CDR3 is TGTGCCAGCAGTGAATCTTACGGCAATCAGCCCCAGCATTTT.

This clone was detected a few times. The gene calls are TRBV11-2 and TRBJ2-1; D uncertain. Germline V CDR1 and CDR2: SGHAT, FQNNGV. This CDR3 contains 16 residues. Trimming removed 2 bases from V and 0 bases from J, with 11 bases in between. CDR3 in DNA: TGTGCCAGCAGCTTATTGAGTTCTACCTCCTACAATGAGCAGTTCTTC. Its translation is CASSLLSSTSYNEQFF.

This clone was seen more than once but under ten times. Its ends do not fully match the called genes, so a read error is possible. The chain is built from TRBV7-2 and TRBJ2-7; TRBD1 aligns across 12 bases. The CDR3 has 14 amino acids. CDR1 and CDR2 (germline): SGHTA, FQGNSA. The CDR3 sequence: CASSLTRGTGGFEF. The CDR3, as DNA: TGTGCCAGCAGCTTAACCCGAGGGACAGGGGGCTTTGAGTTC.

This clone showed up just a few times. This likely came from a read error, as a far larger clone is one base away. This rearrangement joins TRBV9 to TRBJ2-6, with D hard to call. Trimming cost V 4 bases and J 0 bases, with 5 bases left between them. Germline loops: CDR1 SGDLS, CDR2 YYNGEE. The CDR3 consists of 14 residues. The CDR3 nucleotides are TGTGCCAGCAGCCGGTTCTCTGGGGCCAACGTCCTGACTTTC. This translates into CASSRFSGANVLTF.

V gene TRBV19 combines with J gene TRBJ1-2; tentatively, D is TRBD1 (5 bases). In germline, CDR1 is LNHDA, CDR2 SQIVND (reference sequence). The V and J ends lost 9 bases and 6 bases respectively, with 11 bases between them. The CDR3 is 11 residues long. CDR3 region: CASLGLHGYTF. As DNA, the CDR3 is TGTGCCAGCCTGGGACTGCATGGCTACACCTTC.